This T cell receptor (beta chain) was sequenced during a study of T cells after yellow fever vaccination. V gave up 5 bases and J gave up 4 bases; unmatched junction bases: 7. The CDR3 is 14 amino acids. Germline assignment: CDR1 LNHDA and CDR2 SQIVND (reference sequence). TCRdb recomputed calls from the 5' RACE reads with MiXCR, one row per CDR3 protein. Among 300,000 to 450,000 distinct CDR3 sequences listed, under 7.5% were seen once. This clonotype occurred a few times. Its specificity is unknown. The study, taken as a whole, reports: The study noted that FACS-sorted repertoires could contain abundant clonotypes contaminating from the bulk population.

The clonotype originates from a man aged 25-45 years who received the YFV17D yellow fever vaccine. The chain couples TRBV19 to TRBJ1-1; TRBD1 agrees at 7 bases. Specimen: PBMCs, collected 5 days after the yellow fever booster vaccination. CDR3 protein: CASSLDRQVTEAFF. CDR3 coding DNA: TGTGCCAGTAGTCTGGACAGGCAGGTCACTGAAGCTTTCTTT.